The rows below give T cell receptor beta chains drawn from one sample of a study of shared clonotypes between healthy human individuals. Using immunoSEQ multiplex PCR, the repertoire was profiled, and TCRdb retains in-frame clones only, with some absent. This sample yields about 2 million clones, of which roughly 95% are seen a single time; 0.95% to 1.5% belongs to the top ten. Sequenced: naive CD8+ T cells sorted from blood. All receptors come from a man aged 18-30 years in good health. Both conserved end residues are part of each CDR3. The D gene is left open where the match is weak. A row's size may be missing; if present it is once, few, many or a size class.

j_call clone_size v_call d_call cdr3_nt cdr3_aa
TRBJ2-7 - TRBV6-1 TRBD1 TGTGCCAGCAGTGATGGGACAGGGGGACTCTACGAGCAGTACTTC CASSDGTGGLYEQYF
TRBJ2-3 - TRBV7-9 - TGTGCCAGCAGCTTAGGGTCCACAGATACGCAGTATTTT CASSLGSTDTQYF
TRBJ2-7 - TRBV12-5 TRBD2 TGTGCTAGTGGTTTTTCCCTAGCGGGGGCTTTCTCCTACGAGCAGTACTTC CASGFSLAGAFSYEQYF
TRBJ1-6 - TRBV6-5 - TGTGCCAGCAGTTCCTGGTTGAGGACGGGGGGCTTGCCCCTCCACTTT CASSSWLRTGGLPLHF
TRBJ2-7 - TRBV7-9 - TGTGCCAGCAGCTTACTTGGAGGGGATCGAGACGAGCAGTACTTC CASSLLGGDRDEQYF
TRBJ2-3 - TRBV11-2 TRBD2 TGTGCCAGCAGCCCCGATCGACTAGCGGGAGAAAGAAATACGCAGTATTTT CASSPDRLAGERNTQYF
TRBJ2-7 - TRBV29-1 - TGCAGCGTTGTCTCAGAAACCTACGAGCAGTACTTC CSVVSETYEQYF
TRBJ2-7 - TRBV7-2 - TGTGCCAGCAGCTTAGTTAGAGTTTACGAGCAGTACTTC CASSLVRVYEQYF
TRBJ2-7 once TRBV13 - TGTGCCAGCAGCTTCCAGCGGACCTACGAGCAGTACTTC CASSFQRTYEQYF
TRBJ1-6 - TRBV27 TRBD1 TGTGCCAGCAGTTTGACAGGGCCGTCACCCCTCCACTTT CASSLTGPSPLHF
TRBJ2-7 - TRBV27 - TGTGCCAGCAGCCCGGGGTCAACCCCATACGAGCAGTACTTC CASSPGSTPYEQYF
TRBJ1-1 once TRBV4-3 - TGCGCCAGCAGCCAGGATCGGTCCGTCCCCTGGAACACTGAAGCTTTCTTT CASSQDRSVPWNTEAFF
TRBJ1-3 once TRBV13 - TGTGCCAGCAGCCTTCCAGAGGGGACCTCTGGAAACACCATATATTTT CASSLPEGTSGNTIYF
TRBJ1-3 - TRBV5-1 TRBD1 TGCGCCAGCAGCCCGGGACAGGGGGCGCGTGGAAACACCATATATTTT CASSPGQGARGNTIYF
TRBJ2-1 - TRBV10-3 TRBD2 TGTGCCATCAGTGAGACTAGCGGGGGAAGTCTTTACAATGAGCAGTTCTTC CAISETSGGSLYNEQFF
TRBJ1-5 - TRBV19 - TGTGCCAGTAGTATAGATAATCTAGGCCAGCATTTT CASSIDNLGQHF
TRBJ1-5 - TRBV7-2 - TGTGCCAGCAGCTTAGGAGTAAGTTATAGCAATCAGCCCCAGCATTTT CASSLGVSYSNQPQHF
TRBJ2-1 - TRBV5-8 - TGTGCTACTATCGGGGGAGTGGTCTACAATGAGCAGTTCTTC CATIGGVVYNEQFF